The TCR beta chain described here comes from a study of Tregs in tolerant kidney transplant recipients. The study, taken as a whole, reports: Antigen-driven expansion was suggested because donor-specific Tregs expanded more than all Tregs in tolerant patients.

Repertoires were generated with immunoSEQ multiplex PCR, while TCRdb's copy carries only in-frame clones and drops some. The table has about 64,000 clones, roughly 98% seen once. V was trimmed by 6 bases and J by 0 bases, leaving 14 bases between them. The length of the CDR3 is 15 residues. Germline CDR1 MNHEY, CDR2 SVGAGI. Worth noting for this clone: Its target is unknown.

The material was Tregs from blood, obtained before the transplant. The rearrangement joins TRBV6-5 to TRBJ1-1; D gene uncertain. This TCR derives from a human donor who received a combined kidney and bone marrow transplant. The CDR3: CASSRQTRMNTEAFF. The CDR3 DNA reads as TGTGCCAGCAGCCGCCAGACTCGGATGAACACTGAAGCTTTCTTT.